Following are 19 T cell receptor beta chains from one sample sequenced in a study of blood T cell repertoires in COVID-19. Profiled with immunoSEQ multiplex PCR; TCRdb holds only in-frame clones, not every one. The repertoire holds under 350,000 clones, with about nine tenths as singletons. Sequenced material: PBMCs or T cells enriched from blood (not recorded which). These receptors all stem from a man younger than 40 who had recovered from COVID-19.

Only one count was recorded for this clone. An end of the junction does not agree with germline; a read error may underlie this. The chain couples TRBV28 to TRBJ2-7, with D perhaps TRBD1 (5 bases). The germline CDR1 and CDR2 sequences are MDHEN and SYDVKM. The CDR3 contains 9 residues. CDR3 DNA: TGTGCCAGCAGTTACCCCCGGACATTC. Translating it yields CASSYPRTF.

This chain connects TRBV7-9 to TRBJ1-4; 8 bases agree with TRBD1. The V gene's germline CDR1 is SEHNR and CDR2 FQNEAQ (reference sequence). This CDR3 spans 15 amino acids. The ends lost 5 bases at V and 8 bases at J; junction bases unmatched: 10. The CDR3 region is CASSGPDRVAEKLFF. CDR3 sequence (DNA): TGTGCCAGCAGCGGCCCGGACAGGGTTGCAGAAAAACTGTTTTTT.

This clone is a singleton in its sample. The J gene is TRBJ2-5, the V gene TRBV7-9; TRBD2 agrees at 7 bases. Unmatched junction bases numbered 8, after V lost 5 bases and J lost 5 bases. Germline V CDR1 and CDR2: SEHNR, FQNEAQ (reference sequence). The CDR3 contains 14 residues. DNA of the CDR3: TGTGCCAGCAGCCGCCCCGCGGGGGTCGAGACCCAGTACTTC. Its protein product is CASSRPAGVETQYF.

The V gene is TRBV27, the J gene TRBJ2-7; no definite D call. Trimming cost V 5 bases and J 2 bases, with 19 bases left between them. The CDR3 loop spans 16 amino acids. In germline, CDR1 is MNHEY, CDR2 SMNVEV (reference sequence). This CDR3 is CASSLASPGKPYEQYF. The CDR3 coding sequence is TGTGCCAGCAGTCTCGCTTCCCCGGGTAAACCCTACGAGCAGTACTTC.

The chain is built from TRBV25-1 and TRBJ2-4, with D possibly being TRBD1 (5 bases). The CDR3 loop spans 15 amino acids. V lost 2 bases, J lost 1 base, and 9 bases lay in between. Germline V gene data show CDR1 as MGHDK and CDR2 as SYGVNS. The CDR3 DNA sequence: TGTGCCAGCAGTGAAACAGGAGCGGCCAAAAACATTCAGTACTTC. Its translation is CASSETGAAKNIQYF.

The CDR3 DNA follows: TGTGCCAGTAGTCCCGACGACTCCCCCGGGAATCAGCCCCAGCATTTT. Protein sequence: CASSPDDSPGNQPQHF. This chain links TRBV19 with TRBJ1-5; no definite D call. There are 16 residues in the CDR3. V was shortened by 5 bases and J by 4 bases, with 18 bases between the two germline ends. Germline CDR1 and CDR2: LNHDA and SQIVND (reference sequence).

The DNA for the CDR3 is TGCGCCAGCAGCTTGAGGGGCGGAAGCAATATGAACACTGAAGCTTTCTTT. This sequence encodes CASSLRGGSNMNTEAFF. The chain has TRBV5-1 and TRBJ1-1; maybe TRBD1 (5 bases). Germline V gene lookup returns CDR1 SGHRS and CDR2 YFSETQ. The V end was cut by 1 base, the J end by 0 bases, with 16 bases between. The CDR3 spans 17 residues.

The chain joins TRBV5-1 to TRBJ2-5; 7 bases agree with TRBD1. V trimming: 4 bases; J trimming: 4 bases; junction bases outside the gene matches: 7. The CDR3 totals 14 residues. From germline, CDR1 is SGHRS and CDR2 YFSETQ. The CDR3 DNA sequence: TGCGCCAGCAGCCCTGGACAGGTGTCAGAGACCCAGTACTTC. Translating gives CASSPGQVSETQYF.

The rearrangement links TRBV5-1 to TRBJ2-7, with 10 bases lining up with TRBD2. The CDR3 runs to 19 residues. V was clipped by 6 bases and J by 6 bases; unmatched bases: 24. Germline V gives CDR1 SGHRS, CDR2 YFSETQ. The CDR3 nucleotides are TGCGCCAGCACCCGATCTCCCGGACTAGCGGATTTGAAACGTGGCGAGCAGTACTTC. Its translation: CASTRSPGLADLKRGEQYF.

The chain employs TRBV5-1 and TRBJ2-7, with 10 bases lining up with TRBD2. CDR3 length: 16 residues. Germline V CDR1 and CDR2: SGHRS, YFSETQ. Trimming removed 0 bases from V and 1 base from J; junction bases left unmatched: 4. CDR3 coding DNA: TGCGCCAGCAGCTTGGACCAGCGGGGGGGATCCTACGAGCAGTACTTC. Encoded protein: CASSLDQRGGSYEQYF.

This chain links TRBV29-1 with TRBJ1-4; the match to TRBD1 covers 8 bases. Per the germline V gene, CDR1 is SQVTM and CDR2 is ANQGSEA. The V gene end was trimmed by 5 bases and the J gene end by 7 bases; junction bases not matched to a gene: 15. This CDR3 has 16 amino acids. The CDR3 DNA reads TGCAGCGTTAGCCGGGCAGGGGGCCGGTCTGGTGAAAAACTGTTTTTT. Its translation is CSVSRAGGRSGEKLFF.

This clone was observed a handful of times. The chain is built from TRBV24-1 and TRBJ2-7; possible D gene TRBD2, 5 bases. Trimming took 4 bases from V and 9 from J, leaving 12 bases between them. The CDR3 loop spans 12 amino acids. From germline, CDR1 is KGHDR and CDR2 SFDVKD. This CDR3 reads CATSDDLGRQYF. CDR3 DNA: TGTGCCACCAGTGACGATCTTGGGAGGCAGTACTTC.

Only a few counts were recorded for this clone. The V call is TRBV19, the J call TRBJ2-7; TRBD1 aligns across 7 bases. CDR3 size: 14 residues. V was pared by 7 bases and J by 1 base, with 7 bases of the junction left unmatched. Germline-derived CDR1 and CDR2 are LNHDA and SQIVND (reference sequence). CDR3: CASKFDRASYEQYF. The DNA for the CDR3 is TGTGCCAGTAAATTCGACAGGGCTTCCTACGAGCAGTACTTC.

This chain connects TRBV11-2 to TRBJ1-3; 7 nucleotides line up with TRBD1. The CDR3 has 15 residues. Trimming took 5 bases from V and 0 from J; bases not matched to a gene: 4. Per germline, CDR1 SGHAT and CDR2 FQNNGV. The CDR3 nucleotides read TGTGCCAGCAGCCAGGGACAGATCTCTGGAAACACCATATATTTT. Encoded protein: CASSQGQISGNTIYF.

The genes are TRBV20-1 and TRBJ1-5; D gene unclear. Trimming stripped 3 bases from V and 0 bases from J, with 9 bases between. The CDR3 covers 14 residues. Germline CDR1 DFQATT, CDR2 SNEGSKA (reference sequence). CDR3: CSASTVYSNQPQHF. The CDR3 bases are TGCAGTGCTAGTACAGTTTATAGCAATCAGCCCCAGCATTTT.

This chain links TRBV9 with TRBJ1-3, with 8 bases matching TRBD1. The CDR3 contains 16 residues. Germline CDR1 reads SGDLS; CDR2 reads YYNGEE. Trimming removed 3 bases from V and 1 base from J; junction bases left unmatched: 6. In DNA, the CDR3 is TGTGCCAGCAGCGGGACAGGGATACGGTCTGGAAACACCATATATTTT. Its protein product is CASSGTGIRSGNTIYF.

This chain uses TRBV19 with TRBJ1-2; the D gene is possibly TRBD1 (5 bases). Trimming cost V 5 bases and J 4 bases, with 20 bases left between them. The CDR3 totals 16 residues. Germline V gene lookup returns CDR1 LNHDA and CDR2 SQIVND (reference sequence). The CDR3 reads CASSLRAGQYPYGYTF. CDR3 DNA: TGTGCCAGTAGTCTACGAGCTGGACAATATCCCTATGGCTACACCTTC.

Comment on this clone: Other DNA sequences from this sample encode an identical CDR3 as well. The CDR3 here is CASSLTGLGEKLFF. The CDR3 nucleotides are TGTGCCAGCAGTTTAACAGGCCTTGGGGAAAAACTGTTTTTT. V usage is TRBV28 and J usage is TRBJ1-4; possible D gene TRBD1, 5 bases. V was cut by 2 bases and J by 8 bases, with 12 bases left in between. Germline CDR1 MDHEN, CDR2 SYDVKM. CDR3 length: 14 residues.

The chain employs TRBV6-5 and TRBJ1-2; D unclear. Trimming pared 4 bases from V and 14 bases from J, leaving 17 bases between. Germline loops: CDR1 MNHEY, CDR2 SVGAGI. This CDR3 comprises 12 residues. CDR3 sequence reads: CASSSGRRSSTF. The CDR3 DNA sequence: TGTGCCAGCAGTTCGGGCAGGAGGTCGAGTACCTTC.